The 3 T cell receptor beta chains listed next were all sequenced from one sample in a study of T-cell memory formation after mild COVID-19. TCRdb reanalysed the 5' RACE reads using MiXCR and keeps one entry per CDR3 protein. The data hold about 110,000 distinct CDR3 sequences, with roughly a sixth observed a single time. Material: PBMCs or a T cell subset sorted from them (not recorded which). The receptors were sampled from a man aged 18 to 30 who had mild COVID-19 (a few samples of this study predate the infection). Cell type and time point are not known.

The V and J genes are TRBV7-7 and TRBJ2-5; D might be TRBD2 (5 bases). The CDR3 extends over 13 amino acids. Trimming left V 5 bases short and J 2 bases short, with 9 bases between. Germline assignment: CDR1 SSHAT and CDR2 FNYEAQ (reference sequence). The CDR3 region is CASSTSGQETQYF. CDR3 coding DNA: TGTGCCAGCAGCACAAGCGGACAAGAGACCCAGTACTTC.

In its sample, this clonotype was seen many times. J is TRBJ1-1 and V is TRBV5-1; D remains ambiguous. Germline V lookup: CDR1 SGHRS, CDR2 YFSETQ. The V end was cut by 4 bases, the J end by 1 base, with 17 bases between. This CDR3 is 16 amino acids long. The CDR3 protein is CASSQQPGPSNTEAFF. CDR3 nucleotides: TGCGCCAGCAGCCAACAACCCGGACCCTCGAACACTGAAGCTTTCTTT. The full variable domain, with the rest looked up from reference TRBV5-1 and TRBJ1-1, is KAGVTQTPRYLIKTRGQQVTLSCSPISGHRSVSWYQQTPGQGLQFLFEYFSETQRNKGNFPGRFSGRQFSNSRSEMNVSTLELGDSALYLCASSQQPGPSNTEAFFGQGTRLTVV.

This clonotype was picked up many times. The gene calls are TRBV4-1 and TRBJ2-3; 7 nucleotides match TRBD2. V lost 1 base, J lost 6 bases, and 4 bases stayed unmatched. This CDR3 has 14 amino acids. Germline assignment: CDR1 MGHRA and CDR2 YSYEKL. The CDR3 spells CASSQVGAGDTQYF. CDR3 nucleotide sequence: TGCGCCAGCAGCCAAGTCGGAGCGGGGGATACGCAGTATTTT.